The 23 T cell receptor beta chains below come from one sample, sequenced in a study of T cell clones after liver transplantation (dated by TCRdb to between 2017 and 2020). Library method: the immunoSEQ multiplex PCR assay. TCRdb limited this immuneACCESS table to in-frame rearrangements with V and J called. A share of clones is missing; checked studies link under half to unresolved V genes, and the rest is unexplained. The sample table shows tens of thousands of clones, and roughly 70% are seen once. The ten largest clones capture approximately 2.8% of the sample. The starting material was CD4+ T cells from blood, obtained at the roughly 15-month timepoint. The receptors shown here come from a human patient who received a liver transplant. Where a transplant has occurred, the graft donor may have supplied some of the T cells.

The V gene is TRBV5-1, the J gene TRBJ2-7; 10 bases fit TRBD1. Trimming removed 0 bases from V and 6 bases from J; junction bases left unmatched: 6. Per germline, CDR1 SGHRS and CDR2 YFSETQ. The CDR3 length is 15 residues. CDR3 in amino acids: CASSLETGTGAEQYF. DNA for the CDR3: TGCGCCAGCAGCTTGGAAACCGGGACAGGGGCCGAGCAGTACTTC.

The rearrangement uses TRBV5-1 and TRBJ2-1, with 7 bases fitting TRBD2. The junction had 3 bases not matched to a gene; V was cut back by 0 bases and J by 6 bases. CDR1 is SGHRS, CDR2 YFSETQ, per germline. CDR3 length equals 14 residues. The CDR3 DNA is TGCGCCAGCAGCTTGGGGGCTAGCGGCAATGAGCAGTTCTTC. It is translated as CASSLGASGNEQFF.

This clone was counted only a few times. V and J are TRBV5-5 and TRBJ1-2; D unresolved. There are 13 residues in the CDR3. Germline assignment: CDR1 SGHKS and CDR2 YYEKEE (reference sequence). V was cut by 4 bases and J by 4 bases, with 11 bases left in between. The DNA of the CDR3 is TGTGCCAGCAGCCAACGGGAAATCTATGGCTACACCTTC. Protein sequence: CASSQREIYGYTF.

The chain carries TRBV7-6 and TRBJ1-4; 9 bases match TRBD1. CDR3 length: 14 amino acids. Trimming took 5 bases from V and 5 from J; bases not matched to a gene: 3. The V gene's germline CDR1 is SGHVS and CDR2 FNYEAQ. CDR3 amino acids: CASSIGQGNEKLFF. The CDR3 DNA sequence: TGTGCCAGCAGCATCGGACAGGGGAATGAAAAACTGTTTTTT.

The chain uses TRBV4-2 and TRBJ1-2, with unresolved D. V was trimmed by 0 bases and J by 2 bases, leaving 10 bases between them. The germline V gene has CDR1 LGHNA and CDR2 YNFKEQ. The CDR3 covers 15 residues. The CDR3 DNA reads TGTGCCAGCAGCCAAGACACATCCGGGAACTATGGCTACACCTTC. This encodes CASSQDTSGNYGYTF.

This chain joins TRBV28 and TRBJ1-1; 8 positions agree with TRBD1. The CDR3 has 16 residues. CDR1 MDHEN and CDR2 SYDVKM come from the germline V gene. Unmatched junction bases numbered 9, after V lost 5 bases and J lost 1 base. The CDR3 reads CASSGASTGENTEAFF. The CDR3 nucleotides are TGTGCCAGCAGTGGGGCTTCGACAGGGGAGAACACTGAAGCTTTCTTT.

The chain combines TRBV7-9 with TRBJ2-5; 8 nucleotides agree with TRBD2. CDR1 is SEHNR and CDR2 is FQNEAQ in the germline V gene (reference sequence). The CDR3 is 15 amino acids. The J segment lost 5 bases and the V segment lost 1 base, leaving 6 bases of the junction unmatched. Here the CDR3 DNA reads TGTGCCAGCAGCTTAGAGGCGACTAGCGAGGAGACCCAGTACTTC. It is translated as CASSLEATSEETQYF.

By share of the sample, this clone is medium-sized (0.01 to 0.1%). The chain recombines TRBV11-3 with TRBJ2-1; 7 nucleotides line up with TRBD2. This CDR3 spans 17 amino acids. V lost 5 bases to trimming and J lost 0 bases; unmatched junction nucleotides: 10. In germline, CDR1 is SGHNT, CDR2 YENEEA. The DNA of the CDR3 is TGTGCCAGCAGCCCCCATGAGTGGGAGGGCTCCTACAATGAGCAGTTCTTC. It encodes CASSPHEWEGSYNEQFF.

V and J are TRBV5-1 and TRBJ2-1, with 12 bases identical to TRBD2. Trimming cost V 2 bases and J 6 bases; bases outside gene matches: 3. The CDR3 length is 15 residues. Per the germline V gene, CDR1 is SGHRS and CDR2 is YFSETQ. This CDR3 reads CASSFLAGGLNEQFF. CDR3 DNA: TGCGCCAGCAGCTTCCTAGCGGGGGGGCTCAATGAGCAGTTCTTC.

The rearrangement uses TRBV5-5 and TRBJ2-7; D gene unclear. V was trimmed by 1 base and J by 6 bases, leaving 5 bases between them. The CDR3 is 11 residues long. Germline CDR1 SGHKS, CDR2 YYEKEE (reference sequence). The CDR3 DNA reads as TGTGCCAGCAGCTTGACTTCCGAGCAGTACTTC. It yields the protein CASSLTSEQYF.

This clone has just a few counts. The chain recombines TRBV5-1 with TRBJ2-3, with D perhaps TRBD2 (5 bases). This CDR3 region has 15 residues. V lost 2 bases and J lost 0, with 10 bases in between. Germline CDR1 is SGHRS and CDR2 is YFSETQ. The CDR3 sequence is CASSLLGFSTDTQYF. CDR3 DNA: TGCGCCAGCAGCTTACTAGGGTTTAGCACAGATACGCAGTATTTT.

V is TRBV27 and J is TRBJ2-1; 9 nucleotides align to TRBD2. This CDR3 contains 15 residues. Germline V gene data show CDR1 as MNHEY and CDR2 as SMNVEV (reference sequence). The V segment lost 5 bases and the J segment 10 bases; nucleotides outside the gene matches: 12. The CDR3 coding sequence is TGTGCCAGCAGTAAGGAACCGGGACTAGCCCAAGAGCAGTTCTTC. Translated, it gives CASSKEPGLAQEQFF.

The V call is TRBV6-5, the J call TRBJ1-3, with D uncertain. This CDR3 contains 13 residues. Germline CDR1 and CDR2: MNHEY and SVGAGI. V lost 5 bases to trimming and J lost 4 bases, with 9 bases between them. The CDR3 reads CASSTPGGNTIYF. The CDR3 region has the DNA TGTGCCAGCAGTACCCCGGGAGGAAACACCATATATTTT.

V is TRBV7-8 and J is TRBJ2-7; D remains unclear. Germline V gene sequence: CDR1 SGHVS, CDR2 FQNEAQ. Between the trimmed V and J ends, which lost 5 bases and 4 bases, there was a span of 12 bases. The CDR3 is made up of 13 amino acids. Here the CDR3 DNA reads TGTGCCAGCAGCCTACACTCCGGATACGAGCAGTACTTC. Translating it yields CASSLHSGYEQYF.

The J gene is TRBJ1-4, the V gene TRBV28; a weak D match, TRBD1 (6 bases). CDR1 is MDHEN and CDR2 is SYDVKM in the germline V gene. The CDR3 is made up of 15 amino acids. V lost 11 bases, J lost 0 bases, and 16 bases lay in between. The CDR3 bases are TGTGCCGCCTCAAAAGGGGGTGCAACTAATGAAAAACTGTTTTTT. The encoded protein is CAASKGGATNEKLFF. Combining the CDR3 with reference TRBV28 and TRBJ1-4 gives the whole variable domain DVKVTQSSRYLVKRTGEKVFLECVQDMDHENMFWYRQDPGLGLRLIYFSYDVKMKEKGDIPEGYSVSREKKERFSLILESASTNQTSMYLCAASKGGATNEKLFFGSGTQLSVL.

The rearrangement links TRBV5-1 to TRBJ1-4, with 8 bases fitting TRBD1. The CDR3 totals 14 residues. Germline lookup yields CDR1 SGHRS and CDR2 YFSETQ. V was clipped by 4 bases and J by 8 bases; unmatched bases: 7. CDR3 loop: CASSLTGDNEKLFF. The CDR3 bases are TGCGCCAGCAGCCTGACAGGGGATAACGAAAAACTGTTTTTT.

The chain has TRBV19 and TRBJ2-3, with 7 bases matching TRBD2. V lost 3 bases and J lost 0; bases outside the gene matches: 6. The CDR3 is 16 amino acids. Looked up from germline, CDR1 is LNHDA and CDR2 is SQIVND (reference sequence). The CDR3 loop is CASSIREGWSTDTQYF. The CDR3 DNA is TGTGCCAGTAGTATCAGGGAGGGTTGGAGCACAGATACGCAGTATTTT.

V gene TRBV2 combines with J gene TRBJ2-7; maybe TRBD1 (6 bases). CDR1 and CDR2 (germline): SNHLY, FYNNEI. This CDR3 region has 14 residues. The germline V and J ends were trimmed by 5 bases and 6 bases, with 17 bases remaining between them. CDR3 in DNA: TGTGCCAGCAGTTTCGACAGGTCCGCCAGCGAGCAGTACGTC. Translating gives CASSFDRSASEQYV.

This clone was recorded many times. This sequence joins TRBV19 and TRBJ1-3; a possible D gene is TRBD1 (5 bases). Germline assignment: CDR1 LNHDA and CDR2 SQIVND (reference sequence). The CDR3 contains 16 residues. V lost 7 bases and J lost 0, with 16 bases in between. The DNA for the CDR3 is TGTGCCAGTACCCTCAGGGACCCCATCTCTGGAAACACCATATATTTT. Translation: CASTLRDPISGNTIYF.

J is TRBJ2-1 and V is TRBV10-3; D is uncertain. CDR1 and CDR2 from the germline V gene are ENHRY and SYGVKD. The CDR3 runs to 13 residues. Trimming shortened V by 2 bases and J by 5 bases, and 7 bases separated the two germline ends. The CDR3 sequence is CAISELKDNEQFF. The DNA for the CDR3 is TGTGCCATCAGTGAGCTGAAGGACAATGAGCAGTTCTTC.

This chain joins TRBV7-2 and TRBJ1-2; 10 bases are a match to TRBD1. V lost 7 bases to trimming and J lost 5 bases; unmatched junction nucleotides: 7. Germline V gene data show CDR1 as SGHTA and CDR2 as FQGNSA. The CDR3 totals 14 residues. CDR3 sequence reads: CASTVPGQGYGYTF. The CDR3 DNA reads as TGTGCCAGCACCGTCCCGGGACAGGGGTATGGCTACACCTTC. Complete variable domain (other parts from reference TRBV7-2 and TRBJ1-2): GAGVSQSPSNKVTEKGKDVELRCDPISGHTALYWYRQSLGQGLEFLIYFQGNSAPDKSGLPSDRFSAERTGGSVSTLTIQRTQQEDSAVYLCASTVPGQGYGYTFGSGTRLTVV.

This clone turned up a few times. The genes are TRBV11-2 and TRBJ2-3; a weak D match, TRBD1 (6 bases). Germline V gene sequence: CDR1 SGHAT, CDR2 FQNNGV. The CDR3 has 17 amino acids. V dropped 3 bases and J dropped 3 bases, with 19 bases sitting between them. The CDR3 DNA follows: TGTGCCAGCAGCTTTTCCGCCGGGACATCCGGAACAGATACGCAGTATTTT. This gives the protein CASSFSAGTSGTDTQYF.

Of note for this clone: This may be a read error, as it is one base from a much larger clone. The chain links TRBV11-3 to TRBJ1-1; 7 nucleotides align to TRBD1. The CDR3 runs to 13 residues. CDR1 SGHNT and CDR2 YENEEA come from the germline V gene. Here the CDR3 DNA reads TGTGCCAGCAGCCTAGACAGGGCCACTGAAGCTTTCTTT. It yields the protein CASSLDRATEAFF.